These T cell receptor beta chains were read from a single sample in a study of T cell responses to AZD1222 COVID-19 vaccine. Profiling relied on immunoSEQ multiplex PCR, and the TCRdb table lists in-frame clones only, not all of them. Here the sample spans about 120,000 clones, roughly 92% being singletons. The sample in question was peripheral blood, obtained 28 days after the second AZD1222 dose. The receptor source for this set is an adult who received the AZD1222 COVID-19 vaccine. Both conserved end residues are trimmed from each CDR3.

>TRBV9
ASILPVRGGDTDTQY
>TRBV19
ASSIGAGVGEQF
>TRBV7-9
ASRPGPYGYT
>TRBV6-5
ASSTGNPYEQY
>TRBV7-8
ASSLAEPYNSPLH
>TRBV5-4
ASSPGQRYTEAF
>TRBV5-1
ASSLEGLVPAGELF
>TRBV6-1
ASSEVGQGDTEAF
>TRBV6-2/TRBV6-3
ASSYPRPASGGYEQY
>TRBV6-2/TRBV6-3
ASSYSMVTGELF
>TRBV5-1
ASSLAGGATYEQY
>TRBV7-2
ASSFTYRADTQY
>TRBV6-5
ASSRQGSYNSPLH
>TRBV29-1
SAEGANEQF
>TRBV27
ASSLLAGARGTQY
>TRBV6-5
ASSPRGGLGYEQY
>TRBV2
ASILEREDNEQF
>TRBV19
ASSIKGAFGGELF
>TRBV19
ASSTYPSPLH
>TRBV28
ASSLWGLAGGPGELF
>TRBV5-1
ASSLALRVGAGELF
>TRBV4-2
ASSQNRGGSGNTIY
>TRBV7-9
ASSAGVADTQY
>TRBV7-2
ATRDGTSNEKLF
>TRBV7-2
ASSLDPTNEKLF